This TCR beta chain was sequenced during a study of blood T cell repertoires in COVID-19. The wider study: There were acute and convalescent COVID-19 samples, and they came from the United States, Italy and Spain. T cells, B-cell-depleted T cells, or PBMCs provided the cDNA or gDNA that served as material.

Germline V CDR1 and CDR2: MGHRA, YSYEKL. Trimming removed 1 base from V and 3 bases from J, with 19 bases in between. The CDR3 has 17 amino acids. In the authors' workflow: Amplification from reference gene primers served as the basis for estimated nucleated cell counts. Profiled with immunoSEQ multiplex PCR; TCRdb holds only in-frame clones, not every one. Clone size and the V and J calls come from that table; the DNA yielded D and trimming. The data show around 100,000 clones, about 83% seen once. The sequenced sample was peripheral blood. This sequence joins TRBV4-1 and TRBJ2-7, with D maybe TRBD1 (6 bases). The clonotype originates from a human donor in a cohort sampled during active COVID-19. The CDR3 region is CASSQAVSGARNYEQYF. CDR3 coding DNA: TGCGCCAGCAGCCAAGCTGTTTCAGGGGCCCGGAACTACGAGCAGTACTTC.